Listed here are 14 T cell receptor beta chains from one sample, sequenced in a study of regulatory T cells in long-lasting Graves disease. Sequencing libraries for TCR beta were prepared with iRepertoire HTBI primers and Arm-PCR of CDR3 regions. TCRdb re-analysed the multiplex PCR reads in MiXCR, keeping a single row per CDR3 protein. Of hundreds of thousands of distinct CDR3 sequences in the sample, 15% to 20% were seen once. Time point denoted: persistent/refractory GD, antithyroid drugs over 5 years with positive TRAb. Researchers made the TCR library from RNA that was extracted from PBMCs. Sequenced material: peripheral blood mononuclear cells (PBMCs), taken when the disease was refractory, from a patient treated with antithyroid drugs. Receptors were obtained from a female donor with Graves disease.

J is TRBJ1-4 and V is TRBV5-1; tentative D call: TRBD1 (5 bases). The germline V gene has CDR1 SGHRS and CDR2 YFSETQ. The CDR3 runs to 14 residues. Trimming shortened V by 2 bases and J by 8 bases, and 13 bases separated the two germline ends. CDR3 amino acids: CASSLRGEREKLFF. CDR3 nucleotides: TGCGCCAGCAGCTTACGGGGGGAGCGGGAAAAACTGTTTTTT.

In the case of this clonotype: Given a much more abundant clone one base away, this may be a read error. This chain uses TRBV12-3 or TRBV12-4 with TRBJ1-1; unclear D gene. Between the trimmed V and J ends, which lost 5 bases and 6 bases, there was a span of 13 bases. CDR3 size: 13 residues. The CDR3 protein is CASSDGWAAEAFF. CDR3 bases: TGTGCCAGCAGTGACGGATGGGCAGCTGAAGCTTTCTTT.

The CDR3 DNA reads TGTGCCACCAGCACACCAGCCGGGACAGGGGTCTCCTACGAGCAGTACTTC. The encoded protein is CATSTPAGTGVSYEQYF. The chain recombines TRBV15 with TRBJ2-7; TRBD1 matches at 10 bases. Per germline, CDR1 LNHNV and CDR2 YYDKDF (reference sequence). This CDR3 region has 17 residues. The trim removed 4 bases at V and 0 bases at J, leaving 9 bases unmatched.

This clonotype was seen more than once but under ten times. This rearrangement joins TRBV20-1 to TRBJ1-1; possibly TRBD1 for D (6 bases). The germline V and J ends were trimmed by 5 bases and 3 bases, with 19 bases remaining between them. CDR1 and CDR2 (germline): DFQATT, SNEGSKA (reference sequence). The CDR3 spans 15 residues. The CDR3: CSAPHPSEGDTEAFF. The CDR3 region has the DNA TGCAGTGCTCCACACCCTTCGGAGGGGGACACTGAAGCTTTCTTT.

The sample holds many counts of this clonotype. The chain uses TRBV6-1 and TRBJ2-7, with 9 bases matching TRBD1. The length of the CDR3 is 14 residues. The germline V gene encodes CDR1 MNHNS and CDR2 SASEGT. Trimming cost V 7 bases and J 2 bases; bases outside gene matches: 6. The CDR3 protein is CASKDTGGPYEQYF. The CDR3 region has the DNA TGTGCCAGCAAGGATACAGGGGGCCCCTACGAGCAGTACTTC.

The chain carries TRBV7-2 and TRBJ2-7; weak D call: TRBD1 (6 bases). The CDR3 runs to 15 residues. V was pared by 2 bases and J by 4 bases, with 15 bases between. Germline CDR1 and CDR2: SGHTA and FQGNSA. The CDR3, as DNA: TGTGCCAGCAGCTTATCCCTAGGACAGCCTTACGAGCAGTACTTC. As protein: CASSLSLGQPYEQYF.

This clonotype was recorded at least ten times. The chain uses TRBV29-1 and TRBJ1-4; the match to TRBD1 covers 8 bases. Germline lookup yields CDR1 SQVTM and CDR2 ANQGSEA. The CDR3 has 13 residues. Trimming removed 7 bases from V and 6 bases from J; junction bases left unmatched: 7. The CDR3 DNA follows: TGCAGCGGCCGTGGACAGGGCCATGAAAAACTGTTTTTT. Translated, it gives CSGRGQGHEKLFF.

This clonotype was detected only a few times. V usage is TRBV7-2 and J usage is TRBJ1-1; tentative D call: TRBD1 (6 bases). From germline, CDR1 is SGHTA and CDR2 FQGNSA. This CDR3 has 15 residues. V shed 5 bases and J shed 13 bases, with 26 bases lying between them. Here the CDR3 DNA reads TGTGCCAGCAGCGCCCATCGGACGGGCACGGAGGGGGGTTTCTTT. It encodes CASSAHRTGTEGGFF.

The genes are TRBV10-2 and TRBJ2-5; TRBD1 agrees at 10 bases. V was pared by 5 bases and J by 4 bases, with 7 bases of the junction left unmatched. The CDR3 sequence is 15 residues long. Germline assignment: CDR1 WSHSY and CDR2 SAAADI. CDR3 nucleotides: TGCGCCAGCAGTCCGGGACAGGGGAGGAGAGAGACCCAGTACTTC. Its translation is CASSPGQGRRETQYF.

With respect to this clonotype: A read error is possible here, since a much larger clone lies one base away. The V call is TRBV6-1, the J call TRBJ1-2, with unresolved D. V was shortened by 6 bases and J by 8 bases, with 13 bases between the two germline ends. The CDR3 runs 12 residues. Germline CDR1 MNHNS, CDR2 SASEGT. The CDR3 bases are TGTGCCAGCAGGGCAGGCTCCGGGGGCTACACCTTC. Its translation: CASRAGSGGYTF.

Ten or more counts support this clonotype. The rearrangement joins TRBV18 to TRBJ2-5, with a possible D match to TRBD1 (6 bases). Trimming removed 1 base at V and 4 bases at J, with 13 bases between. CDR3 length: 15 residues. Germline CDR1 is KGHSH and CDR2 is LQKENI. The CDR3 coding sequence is TGTGCCAGCTCACCACGGTCAGGGGCAGGAGAGACCCAGTACTTC. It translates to CASSPRSGAGETQYF. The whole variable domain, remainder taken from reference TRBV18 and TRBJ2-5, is NAGVMQNPRHLVRRRGQEARLRCSPMKGHSHVYWYRQLPEEGLKFMVYLQKENIIDESGMPKERFSAEFPKEGPSILRIQQVVRGDSAAYFCASSPRSGAGETQYFGPGTRLLVL.

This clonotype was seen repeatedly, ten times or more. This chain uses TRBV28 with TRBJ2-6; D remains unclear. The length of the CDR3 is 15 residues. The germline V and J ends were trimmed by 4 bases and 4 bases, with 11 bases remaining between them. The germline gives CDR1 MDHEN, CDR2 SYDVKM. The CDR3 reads CASSSGAVGANVLTF. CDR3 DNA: TGTGCCAGCAGTTCCGGTGCGGTAGGGGCCAACGTCCTGACTTTC. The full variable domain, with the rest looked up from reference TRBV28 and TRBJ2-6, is DVKVTQSSRYLVKRTGEKVFLECVQDMDHENMFWYRQDPGLGLRLIYFSYDVKMKEKGDIPEGYSVSREKKERFSLILESASTNQTSMYLCASSSGAVGANVLTFGAGSRLTVL.

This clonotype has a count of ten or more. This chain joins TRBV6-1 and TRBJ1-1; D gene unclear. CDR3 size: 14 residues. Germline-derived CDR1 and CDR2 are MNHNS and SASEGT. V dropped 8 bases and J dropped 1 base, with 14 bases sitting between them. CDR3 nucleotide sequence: TGTGCCAGCCAAGTAGTGGGTCCGAACACTGAAGCTTTCTTT. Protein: CASQVVGPNTEAFF.

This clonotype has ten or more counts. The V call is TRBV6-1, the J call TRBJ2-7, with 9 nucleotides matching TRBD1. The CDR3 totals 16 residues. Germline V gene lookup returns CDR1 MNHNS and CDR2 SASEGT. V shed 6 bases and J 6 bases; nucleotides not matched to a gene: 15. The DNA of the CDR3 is TGTGCCAGCAGGACAGGGGGAGTTGGGTCCTCTCGCGAGCAGTACTTC. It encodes CASRTGGVGSSREQYF.